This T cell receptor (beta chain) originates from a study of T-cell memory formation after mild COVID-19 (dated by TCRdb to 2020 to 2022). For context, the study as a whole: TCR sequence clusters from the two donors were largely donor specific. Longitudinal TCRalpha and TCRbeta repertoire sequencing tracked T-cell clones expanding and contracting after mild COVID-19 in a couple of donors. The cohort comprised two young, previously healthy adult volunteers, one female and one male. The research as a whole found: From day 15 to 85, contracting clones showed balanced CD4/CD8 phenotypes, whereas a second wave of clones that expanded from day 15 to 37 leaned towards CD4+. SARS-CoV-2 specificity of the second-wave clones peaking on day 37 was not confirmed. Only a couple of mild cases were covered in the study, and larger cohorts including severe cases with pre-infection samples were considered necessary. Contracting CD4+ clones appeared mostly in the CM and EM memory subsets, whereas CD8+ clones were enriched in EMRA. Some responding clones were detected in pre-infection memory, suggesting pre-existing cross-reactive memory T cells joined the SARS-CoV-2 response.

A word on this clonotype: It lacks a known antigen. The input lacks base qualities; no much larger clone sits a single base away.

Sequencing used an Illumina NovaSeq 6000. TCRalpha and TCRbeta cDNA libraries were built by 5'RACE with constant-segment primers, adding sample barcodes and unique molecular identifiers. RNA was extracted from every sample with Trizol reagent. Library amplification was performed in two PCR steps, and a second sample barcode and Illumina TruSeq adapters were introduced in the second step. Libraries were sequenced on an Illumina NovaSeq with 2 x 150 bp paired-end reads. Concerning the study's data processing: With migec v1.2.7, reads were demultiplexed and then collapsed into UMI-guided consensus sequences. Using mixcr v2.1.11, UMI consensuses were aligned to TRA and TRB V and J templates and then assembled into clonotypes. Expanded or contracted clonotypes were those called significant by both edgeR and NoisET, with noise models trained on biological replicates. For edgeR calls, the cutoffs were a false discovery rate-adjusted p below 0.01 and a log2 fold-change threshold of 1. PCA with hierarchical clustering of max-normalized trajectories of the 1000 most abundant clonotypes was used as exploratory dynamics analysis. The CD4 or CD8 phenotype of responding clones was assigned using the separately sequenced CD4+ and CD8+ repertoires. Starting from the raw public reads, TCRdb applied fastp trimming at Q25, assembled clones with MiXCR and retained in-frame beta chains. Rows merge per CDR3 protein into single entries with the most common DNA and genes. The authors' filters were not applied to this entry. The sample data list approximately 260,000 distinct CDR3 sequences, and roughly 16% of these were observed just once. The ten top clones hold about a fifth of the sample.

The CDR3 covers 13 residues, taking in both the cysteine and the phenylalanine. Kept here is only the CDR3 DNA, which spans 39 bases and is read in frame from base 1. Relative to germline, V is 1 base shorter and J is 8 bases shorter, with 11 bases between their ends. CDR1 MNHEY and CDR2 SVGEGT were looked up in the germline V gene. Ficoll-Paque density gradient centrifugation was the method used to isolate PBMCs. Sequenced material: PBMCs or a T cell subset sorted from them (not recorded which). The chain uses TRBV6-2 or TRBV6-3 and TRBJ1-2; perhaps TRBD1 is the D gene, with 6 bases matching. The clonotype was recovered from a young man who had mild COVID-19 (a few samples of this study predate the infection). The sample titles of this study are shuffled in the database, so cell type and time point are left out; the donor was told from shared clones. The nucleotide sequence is TGTGCCAGCAGTTACTGGGGGCAAGTCGGCTACACCTTC. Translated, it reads CASSYWGQVGYTF.